The entry that follows covers one T cell receptor beta chain sequence. The data stem from a study of blood T cell repertoires in COVID-19. Study summary: T cells, B-cell-depleted T cells, or PBMCs provided the cDNA or gDNA that served as material.

The CDR3 totals 11 residues. Trimming removed 8 bases at V and 6 bases at J, with 10 bases between. Per germline, CDR1 MNHEY and CDR2 SVGAGI. Using immunoSEQ multiplex PCR, the repertoire was profiled, and TCRdb retains in-frame clones only, with some absent. The profile shows around 140,000 clones, around 80% of them singletons. The V and J genes are TRBV6-5 and TRBJ1-1; D is undetermined. The TCR comes from a human donor with acute or convalescent COVID-19. The donor label of this sample is uncertain. Material: peripheral blood. The CDR3 here is CASGREPEAFF. CDR3 DNA sequence: TGTGCCAGCGGGAGGGAACCTGAAGCTTTCTTT.